This TCR beta chain was found in a study of blood T cell repertoires in COVID-19. CDR1 and CDR2 (germline): SGHTA, FQGNSA. The CDR3 length is 15 residues. The V gene lost 5 bases and the J gene lost 0 bases, with 11 bases spanning the gap. The protocol was immunoSEQ multiplex PCR, while the TCRdb copy is restricted to in-frame clones and leaves out a portion. Of about 55,000 clones detected, under 90% appear once; the ten largest clones hold 9.5% to 13%. This clone was recorded a few times. Material for sequencing was peripheral blood. The origin of this receptor is an elderly man with COVID-19, enrolled during active disease. J is TRBJ1-5 and V is TRBV7-2; TRBD1 might be the D (5 bases). CDR3 protein: CASSQWGDSNQPQHF. CDR3 bases: TGTGCCAGCAGCCAGTGGGGGGATAGCAATCAGCCCCAGCATTTT.